These 13 T cell receptor beta chains were all obtained from the same sample, sequenced in a study of beta chain features in type 1 diabetes. Every bit of the isolated RNA underwent reverse transcription, so sequencing read expressed TCRB transcripts. Assay used: immunoSEQ multiplex PCR; TCRdb lists only in-frame clones, some missing. The profile shows 300,000 to 400,000 clones, 6.5% to 10% of them singletons. Sequenced material: central memory CD4+ T cells from blood. Receptors originate from a young woman in good health.

This clone was observed a handful of times. V and J are TRBV27 and TRBJ1-4; D is perhaps TRBD1 (6 bases). The V and J ends lost 6 bases and 4 bases respectively, with 15 bases between them. There are 15 residues in the CDR3. The germline gives CDR1 MNHEY, CDR2 SMNVEV (reference sequence). The CDR3 loop is CASSRSRGLNEKLFF. The CDR3 DNA reads TGTGCCAGCAGCCGGTCCCGGGGGCTTAATGAAAAACTGTTTTTT.

V and J are TRBV7-9 and TRBJ2-7, with D possibly being TRBD1 (6 bases). The CDR3 is made up of 14 amino acids. Germline loops: CDR1 SEHNR, CDR2 FQNEAQ (reference sequence). Trimming stripped 3 bases from V and 0 bases from J, with 9 bases between. This CDR3 reads CASSLGAHSYEQYF. The CDR3 DNA is TGTGCCAGCAGCTTGGGGGCCCACTCCTACGAGCAGTACTTC.

This clone has a handful of counts. The chain joins TRBV13 to TRBJ2-3, with 8 nucleotides matching TRBD2. V gave up 5 bases and J gave up 4 bases; unmatched junction bases: 5. The CDR3 has 14 residues. Germline CDR1 and CDR2: PRHDT and FYEKMQ (reference sequence). Here the CDR3 reads CASSLRSGADTQYF. Here the CDR3 DNA reads TGTGCCAGCAGCCTTCGTAGCGGGGCAGATACGCAGTATTTT.

J is TRBJ1-2 and V is TRBV7-2; 8 bases map to TRBD1. The CDR3 sequence is 16 residues long. Germline loops: CDR1 SGHTA, CDR2 FQGNSA. Germline trimming cut 7 bases from V and 8 bases from J; bases unmatched to any gene: 18. The CDR3: CASILNPGQGVVGYTF. CDR3 DNA: TGTGCCAGCATCCTCAACCCCGGACAGGGCGTGGTAGGCTACACCTTC.

The genes are TRBV4-3 and TRBJ2-2, with TRBD1 as a possible D gene (8 bases). Germline CDR1 is LGHNA and CDR2 is YSLEER. The CDR3 spans 16 residues. V shed 4 bases and J shed 7 bases, with 19 bases lying between them. The CDR3 sequence: CASSRDHRGGIGELFF. The CDR3 coding sequence is TGCGCCAGCAGCCGAGACCACAGGGGGGGGATCGGGGAGCTGTTTTTT.

V gene TRBV5-1 combines with J gene TRBJ1-2; D ambiguous. Trimming shortened V by 5 bases and J by 1 base, and 6 bases separated the two germline ends. Germline V gives CDR1 SGHRS, CDR2 YFSETQ. The length of the CDR3 is 12 residues. DNA of the CDR3: TGCGCCAGCAGTAACGATAACTATGGCTACACCTTC. This codes for CASSNDNYGYTF.

There are a few counts of this clone. The genes are TRBV7-2 and TRBJ2-1; 10 bases fit TRBD1. J lost 7 bases, V lost 1 base, and 4 bases had no gene match. The germline V gene encodes CDR1 SGHTA and CDR2 FQGNSA. The CDR3 length is 15 residues. The CDR3 sequence: CASSLELGQGNEQFF. In nucleotides, the CDR3 is TGTGCCAGCAGCTTAGAACTGGGACAGGGGAATGAGCAGTTCTTC.

In this sample, this clone turned up many times. The chain is built from TRBV18 and TRBJ1-2; D remains unclear. The germline V and J ends were trimmed by 0 bases and 4 bases, with 12 bases remaining between them. The CDR3 runs to 15 residues. Germline-derived CDR1 and CDR2 are KGHSH and LQKENI. CDR3 nucleotide sequence: TGTGCCAGCTCACCACCTAAAGCTACGTTCTATGGCTACACCTTC. It codes for CASSPPKATFYGYTF.

This clone was seen only a few times. V usage is TRBV7-2 and J usage is TRBJ2-7; 7 bases fit TRBD1. This CDR3 contains 12 residues. Germline loops: CDR1 SGHTA, CDR2 FQGNSA. V gave up 5 bases and J gave up 7 bases; unmatched junction bases: 5. For the CDR3, the DNA is TGTGCCAGCAGCCCCAACAGGGGTGAGCAGTACTTC. Its translation is CASSPNRGEQYF.

V is TRBV29-1 and J is TRBJ2-5; possibly TRBD1 for D (5 bases). V lost 7 bases to trimming and J lost 7 bases, with 13 bases between them. The CDR3 has 11 amino acids. In germline, CDR1 is SQVTM, CDR2 ANQGSEA. CDR3 region: CSARGFPTQYF. DNA for the CDR3: TGCAGCGCTAGGGGTTTTCCGACCCAGTACTTC. Filled out from reference TRBV29-1 and TRBJ2-5, the complete variable domain reads SAVISQKPSRDICQRGTSLTIQCQVDSQVTMMFWYRQQPGQSLTLIATANQGSEATYESGFVIDKFPISRPNLTFSTLTVSNMSPEDSSIYLCSARGFPTQYFGPGTRLLVL.

This chain connects TRBV11-2 to TRBJ1-2; 9 positions agree with TRBD1. V lost 7 bases and J lost 8; bases outside the gene matches: 8. Per germline, CDR1 SGHAT and CDR2 FQNNGV. The CDR3 runs to 13 residues. CDR3: CASTTGQGLGYTF. The CDR3 nucleotides are TGTGCCAGCACTACGGGACAGGGATTAGGCTACACCTTC.

V and J are TRBV28 and TRBJ2-3, with 12 nucleotides matching TRBD1. V lost 3 bases to trimming and J lost 4 bases; unmatched junction nucleotides: 5. CDR3 size: 16 residues. Germline V lookup: CDR1 MDHEN, CDR2 SYDVKM. CDR3 amino acids: CASSFFGTGGADTQYF. The CDR3 nucleotides are TGTGCCAGCAGTTTTTTTGGGACAGGGGGCGCAGATACGCAGTATTTT.

Worth noting for this clone: The same CDR3 is also encoded by other DNA sequences in this sample. CDR3 residues: CSVELAGRDEQYF. DNA for the CDR3: TGCAGCGTTGAACTAGCGGGACGGGACGAGCAGTACTTC. This chain uses TRBV29-1 with TRBJ2-7; 9 nucleotides line up with TRBD2. The CDR3 length is 13 residues. The V and J ends lost 2 bases and 5 bases, in that order; junction bases with no gene match: 4. The germline CDR1 and CDR2 sequences are SQVTM and ANQGSEA.